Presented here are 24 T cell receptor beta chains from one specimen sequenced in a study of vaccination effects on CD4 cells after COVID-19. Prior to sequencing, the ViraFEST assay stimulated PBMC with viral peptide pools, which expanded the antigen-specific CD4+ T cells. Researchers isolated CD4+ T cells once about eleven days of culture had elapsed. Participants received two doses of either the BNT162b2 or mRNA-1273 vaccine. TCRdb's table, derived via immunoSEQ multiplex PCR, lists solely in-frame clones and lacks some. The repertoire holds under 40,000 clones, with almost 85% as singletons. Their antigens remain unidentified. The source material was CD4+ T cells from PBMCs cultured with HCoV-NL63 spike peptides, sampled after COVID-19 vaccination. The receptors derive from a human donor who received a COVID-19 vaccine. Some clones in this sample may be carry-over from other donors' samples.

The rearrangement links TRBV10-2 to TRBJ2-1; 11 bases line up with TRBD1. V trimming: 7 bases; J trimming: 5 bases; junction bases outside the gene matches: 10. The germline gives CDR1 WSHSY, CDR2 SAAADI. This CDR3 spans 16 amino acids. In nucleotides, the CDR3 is TGCGCCAGCACCCCCCTAGCGGGACAGGGGGACAATGAGCAGTTCTTC. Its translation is CASTPLAGQGDNEQFF.

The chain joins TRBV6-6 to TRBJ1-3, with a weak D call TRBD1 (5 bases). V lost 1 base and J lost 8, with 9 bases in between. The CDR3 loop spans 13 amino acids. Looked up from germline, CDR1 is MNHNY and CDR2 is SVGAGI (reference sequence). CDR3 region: CASSYLGGYTIYF. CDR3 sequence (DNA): TGTGCCAGCAGTTACTTGGGGGGTTACACCATATATTTT.

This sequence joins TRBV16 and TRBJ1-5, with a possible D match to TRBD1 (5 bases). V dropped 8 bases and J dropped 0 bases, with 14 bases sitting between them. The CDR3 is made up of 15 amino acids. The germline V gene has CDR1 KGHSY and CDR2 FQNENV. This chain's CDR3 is CASARDGYSNQPQHF. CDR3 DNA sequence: TGTGCCAGCGCCCGGGACGGTTATAGCAATCAGCCCCAGCATTTT. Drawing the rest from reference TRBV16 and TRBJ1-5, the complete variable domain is GEEVAQTPKHLVRGEGQKAKLYCAPIKGHSYVFWYQQVLKNEFKFLISFQNENVFDETGMPKERFSAKCLPNSPCSLEIQATKLEDSAVYFCASARDGYSNQPQHFGDGTRLSIL.

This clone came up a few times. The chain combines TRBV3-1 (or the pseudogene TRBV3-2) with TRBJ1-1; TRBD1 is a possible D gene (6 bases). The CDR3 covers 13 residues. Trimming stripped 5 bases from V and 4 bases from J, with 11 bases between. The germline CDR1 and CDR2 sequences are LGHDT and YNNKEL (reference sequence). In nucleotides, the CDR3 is TGTGCCAGCAGCGAGGCAGGGGTCACTGAAGCTTTCTTT. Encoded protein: CASSEAGVTEAFF.

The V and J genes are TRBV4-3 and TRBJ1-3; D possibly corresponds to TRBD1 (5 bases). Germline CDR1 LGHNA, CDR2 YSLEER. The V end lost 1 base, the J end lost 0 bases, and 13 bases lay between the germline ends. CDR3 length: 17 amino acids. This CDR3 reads CASSQVVGHLSGNTIYF. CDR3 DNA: TGCGCCAGCAGCCAAGTCGTTGGACACCTCTCTGGAAACACCATATATTTT.

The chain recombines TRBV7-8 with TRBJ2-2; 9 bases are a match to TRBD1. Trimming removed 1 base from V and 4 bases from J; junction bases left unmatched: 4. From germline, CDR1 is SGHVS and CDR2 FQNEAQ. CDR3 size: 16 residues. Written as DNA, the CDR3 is TGTGCCAGCAGCTTAGGACAGGGGGGGGTCACCGGGGAGCTGTTTTTT. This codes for CASSLGQGGVTGELFF.

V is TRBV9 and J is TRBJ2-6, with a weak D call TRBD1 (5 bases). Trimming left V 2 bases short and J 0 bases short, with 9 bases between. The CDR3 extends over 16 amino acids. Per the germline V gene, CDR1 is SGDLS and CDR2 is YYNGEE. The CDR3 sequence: CASSVSDNSGANVLTF. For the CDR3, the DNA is TGTGCCAGCAGCGTTTCGGACAACTCTGGGGCCAACGTCCTGACTTTC.

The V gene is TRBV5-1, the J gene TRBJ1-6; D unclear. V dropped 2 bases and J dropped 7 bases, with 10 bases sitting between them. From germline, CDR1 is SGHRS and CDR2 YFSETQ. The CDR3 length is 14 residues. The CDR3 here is CASSLTGVNSPLHF. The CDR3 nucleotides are TGCGCCAGCAGCTTAACCGGTGTAAATTCACCCCTCCACTTT.

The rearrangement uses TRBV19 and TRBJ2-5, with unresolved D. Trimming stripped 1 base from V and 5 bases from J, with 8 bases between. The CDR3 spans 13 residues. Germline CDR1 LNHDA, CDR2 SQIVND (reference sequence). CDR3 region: CASSIGMWETQYF. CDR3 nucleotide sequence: TGTGCCAGTAGTATAGGAATGTGGGAGACCCAGTACTTC.

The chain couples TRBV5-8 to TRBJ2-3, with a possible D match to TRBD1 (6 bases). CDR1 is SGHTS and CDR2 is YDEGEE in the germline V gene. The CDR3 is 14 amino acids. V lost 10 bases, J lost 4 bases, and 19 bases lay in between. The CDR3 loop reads CASPVWQGPDTQYF. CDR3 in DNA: TGTGCCTCCCCCGTTTGGCAGGGGCCAGATACGCAGTATTTT.

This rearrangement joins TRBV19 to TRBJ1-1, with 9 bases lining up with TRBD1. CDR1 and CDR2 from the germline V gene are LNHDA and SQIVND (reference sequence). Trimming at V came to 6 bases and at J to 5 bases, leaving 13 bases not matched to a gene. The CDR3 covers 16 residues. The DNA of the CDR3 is TGTGCCAGTAGACTTCCGGGACAGGGAGGTAGGACTGAAGCTTTCTTT. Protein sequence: CASRLPGQGGRTEAFF.

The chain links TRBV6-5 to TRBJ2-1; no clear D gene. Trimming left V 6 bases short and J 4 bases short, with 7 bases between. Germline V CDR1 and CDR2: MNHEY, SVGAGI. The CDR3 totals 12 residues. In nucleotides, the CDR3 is TGTGCCAGCAGCAATATATACAATGAGCAGTTCTTC. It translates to CASSNIYNEQFF.

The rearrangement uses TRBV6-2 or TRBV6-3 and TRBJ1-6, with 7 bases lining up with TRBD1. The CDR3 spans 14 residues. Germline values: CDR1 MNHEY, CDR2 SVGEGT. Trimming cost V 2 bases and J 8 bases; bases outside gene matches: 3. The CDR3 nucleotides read TGTGCCAGCAGTTACCCCCAGGGGGATTCACCCCTCCACTTT. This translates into CASSYPQGDSPLHF.

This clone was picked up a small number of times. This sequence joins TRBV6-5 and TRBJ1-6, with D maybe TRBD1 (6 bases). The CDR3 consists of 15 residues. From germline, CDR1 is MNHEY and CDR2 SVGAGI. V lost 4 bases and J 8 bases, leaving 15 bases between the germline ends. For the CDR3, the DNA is TGTGCCAGCAGTTCCAATGCGGGGGGCGATTCACCCCTCCACTTT. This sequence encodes CASSSNAGGDSPLHF.

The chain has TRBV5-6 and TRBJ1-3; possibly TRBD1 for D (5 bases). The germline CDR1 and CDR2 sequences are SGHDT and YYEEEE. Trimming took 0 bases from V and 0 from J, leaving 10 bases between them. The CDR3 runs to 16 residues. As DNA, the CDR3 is TGTGCCAGCAGCTTGGCCGGGACCTTCTCTGGAAACACCATATATTTT. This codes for CASSLAGTFSGNTIYF.

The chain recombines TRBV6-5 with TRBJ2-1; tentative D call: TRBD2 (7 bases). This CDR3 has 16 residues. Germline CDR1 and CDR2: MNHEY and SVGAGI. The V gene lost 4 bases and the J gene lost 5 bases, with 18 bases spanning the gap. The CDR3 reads CASSSTGRGTNNEQFF. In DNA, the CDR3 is TGTGCCAGCAGTTCTACAGGGCGAGGGACTAACAATGAGCAGTTCTTC.

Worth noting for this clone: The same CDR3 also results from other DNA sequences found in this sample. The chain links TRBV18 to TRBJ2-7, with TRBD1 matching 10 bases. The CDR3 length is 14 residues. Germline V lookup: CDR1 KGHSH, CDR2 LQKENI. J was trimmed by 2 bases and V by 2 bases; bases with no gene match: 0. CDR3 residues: CASSPGQGAYEQYV. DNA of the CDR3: TGTGCCAGCTCACCAGGACAGGGGGCCTACGAGCAGTACGTC.

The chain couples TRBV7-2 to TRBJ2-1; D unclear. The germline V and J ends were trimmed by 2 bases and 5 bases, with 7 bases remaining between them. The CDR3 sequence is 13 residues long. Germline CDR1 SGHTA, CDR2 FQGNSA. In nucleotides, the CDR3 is TGTGCCAGCAGCTTACGGCACCACAATGAGCAGTTCTTC. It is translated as CASSLRHHNEQFF.

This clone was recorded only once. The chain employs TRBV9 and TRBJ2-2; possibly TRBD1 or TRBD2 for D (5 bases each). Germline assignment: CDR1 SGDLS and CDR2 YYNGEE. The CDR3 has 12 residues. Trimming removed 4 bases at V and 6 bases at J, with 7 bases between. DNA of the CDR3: TGTGCCAGCAGCAGGGACCCCGGGGAGCTGTTTTTT. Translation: CASSRDPGELFF.

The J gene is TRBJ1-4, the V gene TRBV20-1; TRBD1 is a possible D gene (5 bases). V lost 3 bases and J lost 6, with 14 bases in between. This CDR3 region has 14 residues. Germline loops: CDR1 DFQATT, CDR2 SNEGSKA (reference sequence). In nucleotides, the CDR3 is TGCAGTGCTAGTCACCGGGACGGGGATGAAAAACTGTTTTTT. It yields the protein CSASHRDGDEKLFF.

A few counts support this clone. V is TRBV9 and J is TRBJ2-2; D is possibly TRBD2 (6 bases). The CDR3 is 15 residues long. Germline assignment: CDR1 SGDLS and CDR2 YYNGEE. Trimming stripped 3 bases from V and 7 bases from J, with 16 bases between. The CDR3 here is CASSGTILDSGELFF. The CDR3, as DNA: TGTGCCAGCAGCGGGACTATATTGGATAGCGGGGAGCTGTTTTTT.

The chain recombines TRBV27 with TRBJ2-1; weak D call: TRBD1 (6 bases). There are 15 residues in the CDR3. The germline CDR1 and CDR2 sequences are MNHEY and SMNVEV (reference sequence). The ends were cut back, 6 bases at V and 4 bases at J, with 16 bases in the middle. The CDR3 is CASRVDRLLYNEQFF. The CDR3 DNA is TGTGCCAGCAGGGTCGACAGGCTTTTATACAATGAGCAGTTCTTC.

This CDR3 reads CAVGPGGYQETQYF. The CDR3 DNA sequence: TGTGCCGTGGGGCCAGGGGGTTACCAAGAGACCCAGTACTTC. The V and J genes are TRBV7-9 and TRBJ2-5; the match to TRBD1 covers 7 bases. Looked up from germline, CDR1 is SEHNR and CDR2 is FQNEAQ (reference sequence). The CDR3 length is 14 residues. Trimming at V came to 11 bases and at J to 0 bases, leaving 9 bases not matched to a gene.

In DNA, the CDR3 is TGTGCCAGCAGCAAAGGCAGGAGCCTTTACGAGCAGTACGTC. This encodes CASSKGRSLYEQYV. The chain is built from TRBV21-1 and TRBJ2-7. TRBV21-1 is a recognized pseudogene. CDR3 length equals 14 residues.